This T cell receptor beta chain derives from a study of early T cells in non-severe SARS-CoV-2 infection. MiXCR was run by TCRdb on the 5' RACE reads, yielding one entry per CDR3 protein. Seen here are around 82,000 distinct CDR3 sequences, approximately 12% observed once, and the top ten hold around 3.6%. This clonotype was detected many times. Germline values: CDR1 SQVTM, CDR2 ANQGSEA. The ends were cut back, 7 bases at V and 1 base at J, with 11 bases in the middle. The CDR3 is 12 residues long. This chain connects TRBV29-1 to TRBJ2-7; a weak D match, TRBD1 (6 bases). The sequence came from an adult who was a healthcare worker with PCR-confirmed SARS-CoV-2 infection or an uninfected control (not recorded which). Sequenced: whole blood. The CDR3 bases are TGCAGCGGGACAGTGGAATCCTACGAGCAGTACTTC. Protein product: CSGTVESYEQYF.